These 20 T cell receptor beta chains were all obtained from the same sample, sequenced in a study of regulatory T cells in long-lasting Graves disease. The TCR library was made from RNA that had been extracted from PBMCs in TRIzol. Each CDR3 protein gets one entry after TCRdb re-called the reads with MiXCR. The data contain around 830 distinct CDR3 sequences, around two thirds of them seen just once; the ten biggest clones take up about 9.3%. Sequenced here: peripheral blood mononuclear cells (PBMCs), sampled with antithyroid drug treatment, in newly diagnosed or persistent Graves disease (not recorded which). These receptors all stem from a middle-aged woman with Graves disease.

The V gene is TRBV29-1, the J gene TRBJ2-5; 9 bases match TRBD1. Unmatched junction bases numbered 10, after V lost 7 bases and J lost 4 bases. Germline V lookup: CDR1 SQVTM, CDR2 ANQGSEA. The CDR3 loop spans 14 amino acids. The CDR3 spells CSAIQGAPGETQYF. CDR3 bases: TGCAGCGCTATACAGGGGGCGCCCGGAGAGACCCAGTACTTC. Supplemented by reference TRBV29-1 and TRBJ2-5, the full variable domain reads SAVISQKPSRDICQRGTSLTIQCQVDSQVTMMFWYRQQPGQSLTLIATANQGSEATYESGFVIDKFPISRPNLTFSTLTVSNMSPEDSSIYLCSAIQGAPGETQYFGPGTRLLVL.

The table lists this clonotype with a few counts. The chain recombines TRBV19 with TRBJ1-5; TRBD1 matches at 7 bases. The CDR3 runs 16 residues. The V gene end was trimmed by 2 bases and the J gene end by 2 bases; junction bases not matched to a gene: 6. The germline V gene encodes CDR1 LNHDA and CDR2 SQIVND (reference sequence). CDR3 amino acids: CASSIMEGAGNQPQHF. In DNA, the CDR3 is TGTGCCAGTAGTATAATGGAGGGGGCGGGCAATCAGCCCCAGCATTTT.

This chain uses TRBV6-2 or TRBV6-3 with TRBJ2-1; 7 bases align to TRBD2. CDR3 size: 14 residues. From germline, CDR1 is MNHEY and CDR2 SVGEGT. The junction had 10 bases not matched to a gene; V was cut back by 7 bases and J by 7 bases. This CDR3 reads CASIGAGASNEQFF. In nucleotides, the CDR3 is TGTGCCAGCATAGGGGCGGGAGCTTCGAATGAGCAGTTCTTC.

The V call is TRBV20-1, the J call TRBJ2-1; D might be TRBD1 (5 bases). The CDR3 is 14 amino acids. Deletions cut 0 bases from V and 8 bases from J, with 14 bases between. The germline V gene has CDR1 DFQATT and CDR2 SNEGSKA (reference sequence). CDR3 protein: CSARDRAGWYEQFF. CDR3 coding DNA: TGCAGTGCTAGAGATCGGGCAGGGTGGTATGAGCAGTTCTTC.

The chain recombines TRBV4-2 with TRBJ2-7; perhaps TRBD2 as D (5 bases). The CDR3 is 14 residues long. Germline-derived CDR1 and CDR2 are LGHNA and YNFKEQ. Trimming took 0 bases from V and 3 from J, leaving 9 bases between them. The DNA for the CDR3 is TGTGCCAGCAGCCAAGAATACGAGGGCTACGAGCAGTACTTC. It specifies CASSQEYEGYEQYF.

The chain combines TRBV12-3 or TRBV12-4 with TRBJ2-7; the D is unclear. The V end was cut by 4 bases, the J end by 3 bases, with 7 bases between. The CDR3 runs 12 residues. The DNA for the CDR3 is TGTGCCAGCAGTTCGGACCTCTACGAGCAGTACTTC. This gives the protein CASSSDLYEQYF.

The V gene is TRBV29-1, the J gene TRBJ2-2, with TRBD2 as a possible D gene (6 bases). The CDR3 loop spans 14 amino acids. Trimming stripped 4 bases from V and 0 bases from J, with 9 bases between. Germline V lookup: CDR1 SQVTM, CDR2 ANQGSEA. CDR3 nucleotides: TGCAGCGTTGTTGCGGGAACGAACACCGGGGAGCTGTTTTTT. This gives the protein CSVVAGTNTGELFF.

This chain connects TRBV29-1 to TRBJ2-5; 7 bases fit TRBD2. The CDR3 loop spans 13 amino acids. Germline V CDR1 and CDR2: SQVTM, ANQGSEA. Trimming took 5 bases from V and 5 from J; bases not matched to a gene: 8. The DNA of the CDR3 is TGCAGCGTTAAGGCTAGCGGATTGGAGACCCAGTACTTC. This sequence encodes CSVKASGLETQYF. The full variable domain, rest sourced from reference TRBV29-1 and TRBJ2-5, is SAVISQKPSRDICQRGTSLTIQCQVDSQVTMMFWYRQQPGQSLTLIATANQGSEATYESGFVIDKFPISRPNLTFSTLTVSNMSPEDSSIYLCSVKASGLETQYFGPGTRLLVL.

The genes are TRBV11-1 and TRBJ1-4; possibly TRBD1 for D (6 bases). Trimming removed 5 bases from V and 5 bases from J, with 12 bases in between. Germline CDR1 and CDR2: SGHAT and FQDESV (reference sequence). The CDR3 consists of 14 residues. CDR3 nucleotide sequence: TGTGCCAGCAGCCTGACAGGCGAAAATGAAAAACTGTTTTTT. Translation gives CASSLTGENEKLFF.

CDR3 in DNA: TGCGCCAGCAGCTTGGAAAGGGACCCTAATGAAAAACTGTTTTTT. Protein product: CASSLERDPNEKLFF. The chain links TRBV5-1 to TRBJ1-4; a possible D gene is TRBD1 (5 bases). The V end was cut by 0 bases, the J end by 3 bases, with 9 bases between. Germline CDR1 and CDR2: SGHRS and YFSETQ. The CDR3 runs 15 residues.

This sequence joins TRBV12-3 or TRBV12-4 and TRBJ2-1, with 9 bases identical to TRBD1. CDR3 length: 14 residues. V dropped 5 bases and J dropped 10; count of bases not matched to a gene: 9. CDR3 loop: CASSAPRDRVEQFF. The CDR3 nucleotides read TGTGCCAGCAGTGCCCCCCGGGACAGGGTAGAGCAGTTCTTC.

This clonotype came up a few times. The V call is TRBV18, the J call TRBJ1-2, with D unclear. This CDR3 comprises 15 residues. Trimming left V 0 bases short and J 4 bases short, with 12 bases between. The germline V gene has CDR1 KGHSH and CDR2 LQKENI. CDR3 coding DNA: TGTGCCAGCTCACCACCGGACCCTGCGTTCTATGGCTACACCTTC. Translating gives CASSPPDPAFYGYTF.

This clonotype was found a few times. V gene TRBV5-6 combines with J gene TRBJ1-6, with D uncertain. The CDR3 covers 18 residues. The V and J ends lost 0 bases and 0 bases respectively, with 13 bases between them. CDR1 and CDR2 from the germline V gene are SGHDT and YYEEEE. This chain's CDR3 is CASSLGVSRSSYNSPLHF. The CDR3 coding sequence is TGTGCCAGCAGCTTGGGGGTTTCACGAAGCTCCTATAATTCACCCCTCCACTTT.

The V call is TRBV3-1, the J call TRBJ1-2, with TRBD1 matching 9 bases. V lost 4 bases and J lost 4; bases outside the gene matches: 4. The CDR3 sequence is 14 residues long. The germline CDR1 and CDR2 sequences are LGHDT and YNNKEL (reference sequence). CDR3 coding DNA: TGTGCCAGCAGCCCGGGACAGGGCGGCTATGGCTACACCTTC. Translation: CASSPGQGGYGYTF.

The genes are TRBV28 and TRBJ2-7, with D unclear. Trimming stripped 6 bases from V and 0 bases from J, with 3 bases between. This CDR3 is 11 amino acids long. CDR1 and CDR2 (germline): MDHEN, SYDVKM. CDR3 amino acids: CASSHSYEQYF. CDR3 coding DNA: TGTGCCAGCAGCCACTCCTACGAGCAGTACTTC.

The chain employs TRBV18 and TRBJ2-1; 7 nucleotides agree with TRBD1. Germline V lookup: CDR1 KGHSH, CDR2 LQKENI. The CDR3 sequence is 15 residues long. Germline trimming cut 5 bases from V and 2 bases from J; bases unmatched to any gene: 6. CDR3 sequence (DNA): TGTGCCAGCTCATACGACAGGGTGCCCTACAATGAGCAGTTCTTC. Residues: CASSYDRVPYNEQFF.

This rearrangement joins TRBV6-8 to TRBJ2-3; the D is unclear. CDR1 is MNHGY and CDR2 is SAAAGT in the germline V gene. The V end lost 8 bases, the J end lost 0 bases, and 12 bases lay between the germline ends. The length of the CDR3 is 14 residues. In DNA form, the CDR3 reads TGTGCCAGCCCGAGAGTTCGGAGCACAGATACGCAGTATTTT. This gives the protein CASPRVRSTDTQYF.

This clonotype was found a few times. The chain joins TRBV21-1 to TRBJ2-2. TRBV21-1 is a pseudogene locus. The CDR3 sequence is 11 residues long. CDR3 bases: TGTGCCAGCAGCACCTCCGGGGAGCTGTTTTTT. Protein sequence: CASSTSGELFF.

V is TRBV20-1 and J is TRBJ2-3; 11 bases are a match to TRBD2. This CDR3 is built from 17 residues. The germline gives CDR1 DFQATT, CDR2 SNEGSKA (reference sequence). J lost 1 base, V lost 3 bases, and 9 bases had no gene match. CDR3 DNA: TGCAGTGCTAGCAGAATCCCGGGACTAGCGGGCACAGATACGCAGTATTTT. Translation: CSASRIPGLAGTDTQYF.

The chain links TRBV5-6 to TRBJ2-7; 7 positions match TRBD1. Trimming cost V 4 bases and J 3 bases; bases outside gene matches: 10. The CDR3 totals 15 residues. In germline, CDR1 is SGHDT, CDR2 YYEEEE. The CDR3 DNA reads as TGTGCCAGCAGCACCGCACGGACAGGCGGCTACGAGCAGTACTTC. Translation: CASSTARTGGYEQYF.